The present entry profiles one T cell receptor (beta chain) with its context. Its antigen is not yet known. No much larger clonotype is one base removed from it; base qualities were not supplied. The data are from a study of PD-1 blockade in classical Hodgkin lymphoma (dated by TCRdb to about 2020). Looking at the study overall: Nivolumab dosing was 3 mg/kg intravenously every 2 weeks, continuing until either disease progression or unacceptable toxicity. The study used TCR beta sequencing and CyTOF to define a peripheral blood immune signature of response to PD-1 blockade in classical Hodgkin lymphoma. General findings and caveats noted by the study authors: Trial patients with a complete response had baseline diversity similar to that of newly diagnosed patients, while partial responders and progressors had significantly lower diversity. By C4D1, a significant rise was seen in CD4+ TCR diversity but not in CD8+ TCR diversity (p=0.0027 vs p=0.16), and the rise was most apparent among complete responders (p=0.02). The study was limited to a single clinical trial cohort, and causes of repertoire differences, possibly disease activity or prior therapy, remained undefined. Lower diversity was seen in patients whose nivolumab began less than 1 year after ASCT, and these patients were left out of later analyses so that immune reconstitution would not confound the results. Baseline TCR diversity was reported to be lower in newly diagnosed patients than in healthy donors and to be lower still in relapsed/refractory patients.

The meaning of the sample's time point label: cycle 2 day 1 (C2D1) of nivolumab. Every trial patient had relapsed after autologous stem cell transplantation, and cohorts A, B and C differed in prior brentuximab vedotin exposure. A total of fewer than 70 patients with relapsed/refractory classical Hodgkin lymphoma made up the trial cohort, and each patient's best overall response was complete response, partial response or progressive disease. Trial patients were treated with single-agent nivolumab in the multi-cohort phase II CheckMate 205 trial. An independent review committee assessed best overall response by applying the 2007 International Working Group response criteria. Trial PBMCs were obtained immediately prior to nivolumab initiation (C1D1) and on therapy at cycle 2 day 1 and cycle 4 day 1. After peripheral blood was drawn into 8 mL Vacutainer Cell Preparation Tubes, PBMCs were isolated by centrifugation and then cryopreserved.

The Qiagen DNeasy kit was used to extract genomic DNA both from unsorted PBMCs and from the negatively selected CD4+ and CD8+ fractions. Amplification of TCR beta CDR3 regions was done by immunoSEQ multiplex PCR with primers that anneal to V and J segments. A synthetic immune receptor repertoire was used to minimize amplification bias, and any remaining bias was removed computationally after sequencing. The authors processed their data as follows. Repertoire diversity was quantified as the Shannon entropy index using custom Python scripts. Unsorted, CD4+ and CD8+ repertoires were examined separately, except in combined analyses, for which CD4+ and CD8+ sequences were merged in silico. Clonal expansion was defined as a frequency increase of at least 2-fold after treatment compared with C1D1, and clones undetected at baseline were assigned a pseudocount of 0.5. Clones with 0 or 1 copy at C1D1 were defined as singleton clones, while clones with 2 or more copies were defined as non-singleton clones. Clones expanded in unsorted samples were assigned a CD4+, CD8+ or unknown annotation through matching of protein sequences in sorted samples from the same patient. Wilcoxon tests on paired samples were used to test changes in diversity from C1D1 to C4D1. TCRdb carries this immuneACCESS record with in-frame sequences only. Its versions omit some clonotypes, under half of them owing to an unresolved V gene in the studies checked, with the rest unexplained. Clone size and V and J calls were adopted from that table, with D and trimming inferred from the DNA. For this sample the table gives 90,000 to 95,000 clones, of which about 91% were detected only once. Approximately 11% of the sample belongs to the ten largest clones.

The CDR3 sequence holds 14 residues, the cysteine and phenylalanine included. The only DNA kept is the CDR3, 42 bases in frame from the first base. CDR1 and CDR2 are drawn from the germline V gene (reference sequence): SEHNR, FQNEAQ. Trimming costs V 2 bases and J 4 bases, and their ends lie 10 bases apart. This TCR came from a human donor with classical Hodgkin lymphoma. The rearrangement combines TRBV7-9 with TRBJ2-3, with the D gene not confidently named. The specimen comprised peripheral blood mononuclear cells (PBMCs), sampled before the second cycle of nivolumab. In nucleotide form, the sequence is TGTGCCAGCAGCTTAACCGGGCCCCCAGATACGCAGTATTTT. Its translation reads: CASSLTGPPDTQYF.